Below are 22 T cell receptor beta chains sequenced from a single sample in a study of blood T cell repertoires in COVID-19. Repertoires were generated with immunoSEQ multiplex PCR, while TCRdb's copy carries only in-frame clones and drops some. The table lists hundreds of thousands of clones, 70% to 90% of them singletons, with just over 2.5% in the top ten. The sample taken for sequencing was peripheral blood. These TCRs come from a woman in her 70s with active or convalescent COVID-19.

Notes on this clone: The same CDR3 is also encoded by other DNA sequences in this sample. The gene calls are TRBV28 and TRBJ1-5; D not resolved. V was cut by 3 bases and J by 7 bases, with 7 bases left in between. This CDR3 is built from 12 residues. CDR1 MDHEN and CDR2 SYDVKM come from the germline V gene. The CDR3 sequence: CASSFPGQPQHF. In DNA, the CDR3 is TGTGCCAGCAGTTTCCCGGGGCAGCCCCAGCATTTT. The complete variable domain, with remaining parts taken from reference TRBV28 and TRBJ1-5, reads DVKVTQSSRYLVKRTGEKVFLECVQDMDHENMFWYRQDPGLGLRLIYFSYDVKMKEKGDIPEGYSVSREKKERFSLILESASTNQTSMYLCASSFPGQPQHFGDGTRLSIL.

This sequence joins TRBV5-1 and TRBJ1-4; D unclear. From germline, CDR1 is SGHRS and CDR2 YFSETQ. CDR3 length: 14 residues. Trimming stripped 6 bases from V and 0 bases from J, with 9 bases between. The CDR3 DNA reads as TGCGCCAGCACCAACTCTGCAACTAATGAAAAACTGTTTTTT. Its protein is CASTNSATNEKLFF.

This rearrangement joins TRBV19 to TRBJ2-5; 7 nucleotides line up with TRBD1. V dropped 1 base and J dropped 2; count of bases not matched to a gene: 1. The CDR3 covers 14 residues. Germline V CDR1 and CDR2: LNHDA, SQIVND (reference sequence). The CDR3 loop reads CASSIVDRQETQYF. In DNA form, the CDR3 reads TGTGCCAGTAGTATAGTGGACAGGCAAGAGACCCAGTACTTC.

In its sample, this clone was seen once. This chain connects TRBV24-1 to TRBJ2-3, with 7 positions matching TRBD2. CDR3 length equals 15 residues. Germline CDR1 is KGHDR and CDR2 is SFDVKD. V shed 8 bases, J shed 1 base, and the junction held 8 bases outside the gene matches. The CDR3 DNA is TGTGCCACCAAGAACAGCGGGGTTGGCACAGATACGCAGTATTTT. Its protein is CATKNSGVGTDTQYF.

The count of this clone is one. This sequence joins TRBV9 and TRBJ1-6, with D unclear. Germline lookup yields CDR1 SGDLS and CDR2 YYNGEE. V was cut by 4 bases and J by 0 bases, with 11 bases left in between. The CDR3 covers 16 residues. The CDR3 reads CASSPRRSSYNSPLHF. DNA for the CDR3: TGTGCCAGCAGCCCGAGACGGAGCTCCTATAATTCACCCCTCCACTTT.

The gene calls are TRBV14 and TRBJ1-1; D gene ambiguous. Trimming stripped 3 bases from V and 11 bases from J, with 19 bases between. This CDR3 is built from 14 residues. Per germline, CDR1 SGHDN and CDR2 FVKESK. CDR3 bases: TGTGCCAGCAGCCAGTTTGGTCCCACTGCGCCTGCTTTCTTT. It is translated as CASSQFGPTAPAFF.

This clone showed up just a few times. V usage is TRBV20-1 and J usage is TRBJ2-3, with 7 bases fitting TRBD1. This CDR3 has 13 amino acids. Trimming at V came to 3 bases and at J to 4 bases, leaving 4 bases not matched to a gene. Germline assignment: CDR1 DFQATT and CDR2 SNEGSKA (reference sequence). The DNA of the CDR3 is TGCAGTGCTAGTAAGAGGGGGCCAGATACGCAGTATTTT. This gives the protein CSASKRGPDTQYF.

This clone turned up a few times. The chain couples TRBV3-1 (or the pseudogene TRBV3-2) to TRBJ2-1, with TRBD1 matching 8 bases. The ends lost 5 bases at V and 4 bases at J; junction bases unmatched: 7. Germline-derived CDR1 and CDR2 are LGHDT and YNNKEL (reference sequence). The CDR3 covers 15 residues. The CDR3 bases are TGTGCCAGCAGCAGAAACAGGGGGAATTACAATGAGCAGTTCTTC. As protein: CASSRNRGNYNEQFF.

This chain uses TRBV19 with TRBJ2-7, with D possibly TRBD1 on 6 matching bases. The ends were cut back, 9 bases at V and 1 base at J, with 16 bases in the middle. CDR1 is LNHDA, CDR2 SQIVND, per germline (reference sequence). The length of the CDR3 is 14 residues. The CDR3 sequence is CARTTGPNSYEQYF. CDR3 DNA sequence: TGTGCCAGGACGACAGGCCCAAATTCCTACGAGCAGTACTTC.

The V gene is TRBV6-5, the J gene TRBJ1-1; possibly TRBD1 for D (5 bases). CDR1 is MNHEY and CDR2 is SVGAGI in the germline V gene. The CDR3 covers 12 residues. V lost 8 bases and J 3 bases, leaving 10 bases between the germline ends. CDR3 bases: TGTGCCAGCCCATTAGGGGACACTGAAGCTTTCTTT. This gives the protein CASPLGDTEAFF.

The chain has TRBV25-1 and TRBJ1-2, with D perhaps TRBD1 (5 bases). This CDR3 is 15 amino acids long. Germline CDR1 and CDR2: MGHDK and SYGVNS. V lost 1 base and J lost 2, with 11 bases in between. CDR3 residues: CASSEFRGSNYGYTF. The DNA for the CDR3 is TGTGCCAGCAGTGAATTTAGGGGTTCCAACTATGGCTACACCTTC.

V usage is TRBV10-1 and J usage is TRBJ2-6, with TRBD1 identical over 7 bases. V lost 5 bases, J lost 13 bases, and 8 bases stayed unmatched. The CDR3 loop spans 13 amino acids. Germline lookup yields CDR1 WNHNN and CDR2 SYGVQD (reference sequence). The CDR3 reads CASSPGQRSVLTF. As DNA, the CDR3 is TGCGCCAGCAGTCCGGGACAGCGGAGTGTCCTGACTTTC.

In DNA, the CDR3 is TGTGCCAGCAGCTTAATGGCTAGCGGCACAGATACGCAGTATTTT. Encoded protein: CASSLMASGTDTQYF. The chain has TRBV11-2 and TRBJ2-3, with D possibly being TRBD2 (6 bases). The CDR3 is made up of 15 amino acids. From germline, CDR1 is SGHAT and CDR2 FQNNGV. Trimming shortened V by 2 bases and J by 1 base, and 10 bases separated the two germline ends.

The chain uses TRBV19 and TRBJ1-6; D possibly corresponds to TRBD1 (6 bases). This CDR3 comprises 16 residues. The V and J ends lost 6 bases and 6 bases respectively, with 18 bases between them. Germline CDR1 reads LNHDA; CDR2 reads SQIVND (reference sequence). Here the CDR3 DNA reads TGTGCCAGTAGCAATCTTAAAGGACAGAGTAATTCACCCCTCCACTTT. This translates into CASSNLKGQSNSPLHF.

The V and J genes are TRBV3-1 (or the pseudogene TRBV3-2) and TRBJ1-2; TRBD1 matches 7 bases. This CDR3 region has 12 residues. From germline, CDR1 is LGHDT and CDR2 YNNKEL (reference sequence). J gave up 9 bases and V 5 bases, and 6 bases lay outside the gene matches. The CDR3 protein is CASSNRQGRYTF. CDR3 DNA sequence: TGTGCCAGCAGCAACCGACAGGGACGCTACACCTTC.

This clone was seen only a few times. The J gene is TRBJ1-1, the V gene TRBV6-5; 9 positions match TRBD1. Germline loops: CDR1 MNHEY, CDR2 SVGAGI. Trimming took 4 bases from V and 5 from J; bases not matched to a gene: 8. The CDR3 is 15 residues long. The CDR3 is CASSWAQGAGTEAFF. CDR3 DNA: TGTGCCAGCAGTTGGGCACAGGGGGCAGGAACTGAAGCTTTCTTT.

The CDR3 DNA reads TGTGCCAGCAGCCAAGAATGGGCTTATGGCTACACCTTC. It codes for CASSQEWAYGYTF. V and J are TRBV3-1 (or the pseudogene TRBV3-2) and TRBJ1-2, with no clear D. This CDR3 is built from 13 residues. V was clipped by 0 bases and J by 5 bases, with 7 bases between them. Germline V lookup: CDR1 LGHDT, CDR2 YNNKEL (reference sequence).

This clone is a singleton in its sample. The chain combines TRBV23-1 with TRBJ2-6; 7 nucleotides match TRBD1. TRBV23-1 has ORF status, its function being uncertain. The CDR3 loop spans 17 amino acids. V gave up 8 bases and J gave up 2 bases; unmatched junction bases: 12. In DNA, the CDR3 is TGCGCCAGCCCTCGAAACAGGGGTACGGCTGGGGCCAACGTCCTGACTTTC. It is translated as CASPRNRGTAGANVLTF.

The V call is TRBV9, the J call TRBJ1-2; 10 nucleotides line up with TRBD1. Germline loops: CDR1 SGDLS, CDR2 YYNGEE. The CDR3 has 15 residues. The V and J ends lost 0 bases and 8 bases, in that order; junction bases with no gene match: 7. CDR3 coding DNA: TGTGCCAGCAGCGTAGCCGGGACAGGGGTCCGGGGCTACACCTTC. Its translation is CASSVAGTGVRGYTF.

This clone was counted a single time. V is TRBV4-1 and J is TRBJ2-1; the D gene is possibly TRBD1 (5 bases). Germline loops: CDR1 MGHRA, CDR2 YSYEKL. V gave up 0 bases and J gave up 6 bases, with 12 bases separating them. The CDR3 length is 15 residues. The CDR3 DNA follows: TGCGCCAGCAGCCAAGATTCAGGGTGGGCCAATGAGCAGTTCTTC. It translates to CASSQDSGWANEQFF.

The CDR3 reads CASSVGQRRYGDTQYF. The DNA of the CDR3 is TGTGCCAGCAGCGTGGGACAGCGTCGATACGGGGATACGCAGTATTTT. The chain uses TRBV9 and TRBJ2-3, with 7 bases that match TRBD1. The CDR3 runs to 16 residues. Germline CDR1 and CDR2: SGDLS and YYNGEE. Unmatched junction bases numbered 12, after V lost 2 bases and J lost 6 bases. The whole variable domain, filled in from reference TRBV9 and TRBJ2-3, reads DSGVTQTPKHLITATGQRVTLRCSPRSGDLSVYWYQQSLDQGLQFLIQYYNGEERAKGNILERFSAQQFPDLHSELNLSSLELGDSALYFCASSVGQRRYGDTQYFGPGTRLTVL.

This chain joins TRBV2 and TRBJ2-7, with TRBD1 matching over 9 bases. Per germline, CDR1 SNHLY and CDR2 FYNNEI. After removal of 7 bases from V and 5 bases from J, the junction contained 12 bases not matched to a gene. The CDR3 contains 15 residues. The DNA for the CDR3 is TGTGCCAGCACCCAATGGGGACAGGGTTACAACGAGCAGTACTTC. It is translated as CASTQWGQGYNEQYF.